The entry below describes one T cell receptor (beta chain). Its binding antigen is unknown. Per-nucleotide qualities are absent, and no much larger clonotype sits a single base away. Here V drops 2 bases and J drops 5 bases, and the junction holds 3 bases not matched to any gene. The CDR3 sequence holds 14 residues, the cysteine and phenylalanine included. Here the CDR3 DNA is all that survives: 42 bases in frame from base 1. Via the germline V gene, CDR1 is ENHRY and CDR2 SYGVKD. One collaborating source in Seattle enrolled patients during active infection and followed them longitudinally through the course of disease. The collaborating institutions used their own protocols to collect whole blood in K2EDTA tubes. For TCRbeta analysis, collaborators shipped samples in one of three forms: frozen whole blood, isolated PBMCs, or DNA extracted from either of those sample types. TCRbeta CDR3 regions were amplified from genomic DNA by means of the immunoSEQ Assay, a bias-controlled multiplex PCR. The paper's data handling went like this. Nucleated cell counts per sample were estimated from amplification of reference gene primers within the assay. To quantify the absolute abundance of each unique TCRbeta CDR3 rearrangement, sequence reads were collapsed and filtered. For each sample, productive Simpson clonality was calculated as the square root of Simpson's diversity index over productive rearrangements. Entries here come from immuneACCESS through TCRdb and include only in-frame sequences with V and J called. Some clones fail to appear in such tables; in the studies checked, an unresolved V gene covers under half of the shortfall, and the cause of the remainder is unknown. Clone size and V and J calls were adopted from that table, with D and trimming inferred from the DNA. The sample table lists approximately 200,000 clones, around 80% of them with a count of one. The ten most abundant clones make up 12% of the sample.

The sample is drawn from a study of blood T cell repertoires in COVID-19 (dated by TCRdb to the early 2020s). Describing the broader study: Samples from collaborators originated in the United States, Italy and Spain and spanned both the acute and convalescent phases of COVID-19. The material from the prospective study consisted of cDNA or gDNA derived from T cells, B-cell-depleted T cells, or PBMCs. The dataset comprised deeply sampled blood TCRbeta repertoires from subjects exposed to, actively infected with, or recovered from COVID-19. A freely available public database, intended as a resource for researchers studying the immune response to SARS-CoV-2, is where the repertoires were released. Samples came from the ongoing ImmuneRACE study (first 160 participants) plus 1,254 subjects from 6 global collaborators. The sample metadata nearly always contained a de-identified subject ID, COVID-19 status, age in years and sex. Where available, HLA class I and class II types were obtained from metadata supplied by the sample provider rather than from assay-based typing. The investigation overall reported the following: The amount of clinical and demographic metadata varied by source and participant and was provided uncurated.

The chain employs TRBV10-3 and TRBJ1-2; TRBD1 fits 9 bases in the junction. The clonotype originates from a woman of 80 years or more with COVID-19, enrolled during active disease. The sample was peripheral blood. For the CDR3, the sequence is CAISEDRGEYGYTF. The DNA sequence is TGTGCCATCAGTGAGGACAGGGGGGAATATGGCTACACCTTC.